This T cell receptor (beta chain) was documented in a study of T cell repertoires in cytomegalovirus infection. Study in general: Carrying CMV and the relevant HLA type showed in public TCR beta signatures.

The CDR3 has 15 amino acids. V dropped 6 bases and J dropped 3 bases, with 15 bases sitting between them. This clonotype was counted only a few times. TCRdb ran MiXCR on the reads and lists one entry per CDR3 protein. The table lists 250,000 or so distinct CDR3 sequences, 15% to 20% of them singletons. Material for sequencing was CD8+ T cells from PBMCs. The chain joins TRBV12-3 or TRBV12-4 to TRBJ2-1; D may be TRBD1 (6 bases). The source is a human donor in good health (CMV status not recorded). Some clones in this sample may be carry-over from other donors' samples. The DNA of the CDR3 is TGTGCCAGCAGGCCAACAGGGAGCCTCTACAATGAGCAGTTCTTC. This translates into CASRPTGSLYNEQFF.